This TCR beta chain was profiled in a study of T cells after yellow fever vaccination. It was through 5'RACE template switching that TCR cDNA was made, with a universal primer site and UMIs added. TCRdb independently ran MiXCR on the 5' RACE reads; one entry per CDR3 protein. Of tens of thousands of distinct CDR3 sequences listed, roughly 7.4% are singletons. From germline, CDR1 is MNHEY and CDR2 SVGAGI. V was shortened by 2 bases and J by 0 bases, with 11 bases between the two germline ends. This CDR3 has 16 residues. Broader study findings: Most clones from primary vaccination resurfaced after the booster (around 97% CD4, approximately 88% CD8). Researchers cautioned that FACS-sorted repertoires could harbor abundant clonotypes contaminating from the bulk population.

About this clonotype: Antigen: not known.

The chain recombines TRBV6-5 with TRBJ2-1, with D tentatively TRBD2 (5 bases). The TCR comes from a man aged 25-45 years who received the YFV17D yellow fever vaccine. Sequenced material: CD8+ T cells sorted from PBMCs, taken on the day of the yellow fever booster vaccination. CDR3: CASSYTAGNSYNEQFF. The CDR3 DNA sequence: TGTGCCAGCAGTTACACCGCGGGTAACTCCTACAATGAGCAGTTCTTC.